This TCR beta chain was identified during a study of early T cells in non-severe SARS-CoV-2 infection (dated by TCRdb to about 2021). At the level of the whole study: Because TCR sequencing was done on bulk RNA from unsorted whole blood, the alpha and beta chains could not be paired. What the authors observed across the whole study: VDJdb matching was skewed toward anti-spike CD8 responses, so virus-specific expansions were likely underestimated and private and CD4 specificities were missed.

Libraries came from 5' RACE. Instrument on record: NextSeq 500. The TCR library protocol attached unique molecular identifiers to individual cDNA molecules to correct for sequencing error and PCR bias. TCR alpha and beta chains were both sequenced, and the abundances of alpha and beta sequences in each sample were closely correlated with each other. The study's processing was this. Decombinator V4 was used to perform V gene, J gene and CDR3 annotation of TCR sequences. TCRs were defined as expanded if a significant change between any two time points was detected under a Poisson model with p below 0.0001. TCR abundances were normalised to the total number of TCRs sequenced in each sample and reported as counts per million. TRAV1-2 paired with TRAJ12, TRAJ20 or TRAJ33 defined MAIT TCRs, while TRAV10 paired with TRAJ18 defined iNKT TCRs. VDJdb, accessed 1 November 2021, was searched for CMV, EBV and SARS-CoV-2 annotated TCRs, with TCRs annotated for multiple antigens excluded. Through fastp at Q25 and MiXCR, TCRdb rebuilt clones from the public reads, retaining in-frame beta chains. Rows matching on CDR3 protein sequence are summarized as one entry with the most common DNA and genes. It is TCRdb's table, rather than the study itself, that gives the V and J calls and clone size. The sample table lists approximately 32,000 distinct CDR3 sequences, more than 5% of them with a count of one. The leading ten clones occupy 7.6% of the sample.

V loses 8 bases, J loses 7 bases, and the germline ends lie 14 bases apart. The CDR3, cysteine through phenylalanine, is 12 amino acids long. Only the CDR3 part of the read is kept: 36 bases, read in frame from the first base. Reading the germline V gene gives CDR1 SQVTM and CDR2 ANQGSEA. This was a case-control study nested in a cohort of healthcare workers in London, UK, who had nasopharyngeal swab PCR tests and blood samples taken every week. Healthcare workers were recruited between 23 and 31 March 2020, during the week of the UK lockdown, and were followed weekly for up to about 15 weeks. This clonotype was counted many times. Its antigen is currently not known. No quality values exist for individual bases; no much larger clone is one base distant.

Material: whole blood. This TCR was recovered from an adult who was a healthcare worker with PCR-confirmed SARS-CoV-2 infection or an uninfected control (not recorded which). The rearrangement joined TRBV29-1 to TRBJ1-4; no D gene can be assigned with confidence. The CDR3 protein is CSSLGVGEKLFF. The nucleotides are TGCAGCTCCTTGGGTGTTGGTGAAAAACTGTTTTTT.